Each of the 22 T cell receptor beta chains below was sequenced from the same sample in a study of cytotoxic CD8 clonotypes in ibrutinib-treated CLL. Clones were read by immunoSEQ multiplex PCR, and TCRdb kept only the in-frame ones, dropping some. The sample contains 45,000 to 70,000 clones, 55% to 70% of which appear only once. Sequenced here: PBMCs, sampled after 24 months of ibrutinib treatment. Receptor source: a human donor with chronic lymphocytic leukemia.

This clone showed up many times. V is TRBV4-1 and J is TRBJ1-6, with D possibly matching TRBD1 (6 bases). The germline V and J ends were trimmed by 5 bases and 7 bases, with 9 bases remaining between them. The V gene's germline CDR1 is MGHRA and CDR2 YSYEKL. CDR3 length equals 13 residues. CDR3 region: CASSYTGNSPLHF. The CDR3 coding sequence is TGCGCCAGCAGCTACACAGGGAATTCACCCCTCCACTTT.

V usage is TRBV19 and J usage is TRBJ2-5; possibly TRBD1 for D (7 bases). The CDR3 runs to 13 residues. Per the germline V gene, CDR1 is LNHDA and CDR2 is SQIVND (reference sequence). The V gene lost 5 bases and the J gene lost 4 bases, with 11 bases spanning the gap. DNA for the CDR3: TGTGCCAGTAGTCAGGGGGGAGTAGAGACCCAGTACTTC. It yields the protein CASSQGGVETQYF.

The gene calls are TRBV27 and TRBJ1-2, with 11 bases lining up with TRBD1. The V gene end was trimmed by 7 bases and the J gene end by 7 bases; junction bases not matched to a gene: 14. The CDR3 has 16 amino acids. The V gene's germline CDR1 is MNHEY and CDR2 SMNVEV (reference sequence). Here the CDR3 DNA reads TGTGCCAGCACAGTAGGACAGGGGGCCGGGAGTGGTGGCTACACCTTC. The encoded protein is CASTVGQGAGSGGYTF.

In this sample, this clone turned up once. The chain employs TRBV9 and TRBJ2-2; the match to TRBD2 covers 9 bases. V was pared by 5 bases and J by 0 bases, with 5 bases of the junction left unmatched. CDR1 is SGDLS and CDR2 is YYNGEE in the germline V gene. The CDR3 consists of 16 residues. Here the CDR3 reads CASRLGLAANTGELFF. The DNA for the CDR3 is TGTGCCAGCAGGTTGGGACTAGCAGCGAACACCGGGGAGCTGTTTTTT.

The chain is built from TRBV11-2 and TRBJ2-1; D is undetermined. The V end lost 5 bases, the J end lost 11 bases, and 10 bases lay between the germline ends. The CDR3 contains 11 residues. CDR1 is SGHAT and CDR2 is FQNNGV in the germline V gene. The CDR3 sequence is CASSPQNQQFF. CDR3 coding DNA: TGTGCCAGCAGCCCTCAGAACCAGCAGTTCTTC.

Only a few counts were recorded for this clone. This chain joins TRBV4-2 and TRBJ2-1; 11 positions agree with TRBD1. This CDR3 is built from 16 residues. V dropped 1 base and J dropped 7; count of bases not matched to a gene: 6. Per germline, CDR1 LGHNA and CDR2 YNFKEQ. CDR3 sequence (DNA): TGTGCCAGCAGCCAAGTTGGACAGGGGGCTCAGAATGAGCAGTTCTTC. Amino acids: CASSQVGQGAQNEQFF.

The chain carries TRBV27 and TRBJ1-1, with D possibly matching TRBD1 (6 bases). In germline, CDR1 is MNHEY, CDR2 SMNVEV (reference sequence). V gave up 8 bases and J gave up 4 bases, with 14 bases separating them. CDR3 size: 13 residues. The CDR3 nucleotides are TGTGCCAGCGTACCTCTGGGGGCCACTGAAGCTTTCTTT. The encoded protein is CASVPLGATEAFF.

The V and J genes are TRBV6-6 and TRBJ2-7; D may be TRBD1 (5 bases). CDR3 size: 16 residues. Per germline, CDR1 MNHNY and CDR2 SVGAGI (reference sequence). V dropped 5 bases and J dropped 5 bases, with 22 bases sitting between them. CDR3 in amino acids: CASSGAGRRYFNEQYF. CDR3 nucleotide sequence: TGTGCCAGCAGTGGGGCAGGGCGGCGGTATTTCAACGAGCAGTACTTC.

This chain uses TRBV27 with TRBJ2-1; D possibly corresponds to TRBD2 (5 bases). Germline values: CDR1 MNHEY, CDR2 SMNVEV (reference sequence). This CDR3 is 15 amino acids long. V gave up 6 bases and J gave up 4 bases, with 16 bases separating them. Here the CDR3 reads CASRSSPVPYNEQFF. As DNA, the CDR3 is TGTGCCAGCAGGTCTAGCCCTGTCCCTTACAATGAGCAGTTCTTC.

There are a few counts of this clone. This sequence joins TRBV6-5 and TRBJ2-1, with D tentatively TRBD2 (5 bases). This CDR3 is built from 14 residues. Trimming took off 6 bases at V and 4 bases at J, with 13 bases between the two ends. Germline assignment: CDR1 MNHEY and CDR2 SVGAGI. The CDR3 DNA follows: TGTGCCAGCAGCCCGGGGAGCAGGTACAATGAGCAGTTCTTC. This translates into CASSPGSRYNEQFF.

The chain employs TRBV5-6 and TRBJ2-7; D is unresolved. V shed 5 bases and J shed 3 bases, with 15 bases lying between them. The germline CDR1 and CDR2 sequences are SGHDT and YYEEEE. This CDR3 spans 14 amino acids. In nucleotides, the CDR3 is TGTGCCAGCAGGCAATACCATATTGACTACGAGCAGTACGTC. It codes for CASRQYHIDYEQYV.

This clone was seen at least ten times. The rearrangement links TRBV7-2 to TRBJ2-7; D is uncertain. The CDR3 is made up of 13 amino acids. Trimming took 3 bases from V and 4 from J, leaving 10 bases between them. Germline-derived CDR1 and CDR2 are SGHTA and FQGNSA. The CDR3 loop is CASSFTYNYEQYF. CDR3 DNA sequence: TGTGCCAGCAGCTTTACGTACAATTACGAGCAGTACTTC.

The chain has TRBV2 and TRBJ1-4, with a possible D match to TRBD1 (6 bases). CDR1 SNHLY and CDR2 FYNNEI come from the germline V gene. The CDR3 loop spans 14 amino acids. V dropped 6 bases and J dropped 8 bases, with 16 bases sitting between them. CDR3 sequence: CASSEQGLGEKLFF. CDR3 DNA: TGTGCCAGCAGCGAACAGGGACTCGGCGAAAAACTGTTTTTT.

This chain uses TRBV5-6 with TRBJ2-5; D not certain. The CDR3 sequence is 14 residues long. V gave up 4 bases and J gave up 4 bases, with 14 bases separating them. The germline gives CDR1 SGHDT, CDR2 YYEEEE. The CDR3 region is CASSLGLYRETQYF. The CDR3 nucleotides are TGTGCCAGCAGCCTCGGGCTGTATAGAGAGACCCAGTACTTC.

This clone is labeled as medium-sized. The genes are TRBV19 and TRBJ1-5; D unresolved. Germline assignment: CDR1 LNHDA and CDR2 SQIVND (reference sequence). This CDR3 spans 15 amino acids. V was cut by 2 bases and J by 1 base, with 9 bases left in between. For the CDR3, the DNA is TGTGCCAGTAGTATATTTGGAGAAAGCAATCAGCCCCAGCATTTT. It yields the protein CASSIFGESNQPQHF.

The V call is TRBV7-2, the J call TRBJ1-3; possible D gene TRBD1, 5 bases. Germline V gene lookup returns CDR1 SGHTA and CDR2 FQGNSA. This CDR3 spans 14 amino acids. Trimming cost V 4 bases and J 0 bases, with 7 bases left between them. Written as DNA, the CDR3 is TGTGCCAGCAGCTATGACAGCTCTGGAAACACCATATATTTT. Translation gives CASSYDSSGNTIYF.

The J gene is TRBJ2-7, the V gene TRBV11-2; 9 nucleotides line up with TRBD2. The CDR3 runs to 15 residues. Germline loops: CDR1 SGHAT, CDR2 FQNNGV. With V trimmed by 4 bases and J by 2 bases, 6 bases remained unmatched. The CDR3 nucleotides read TGTGCCAGCAGCTCAATGACTAGCGGTCCCTACGAGCAGTACTTC. Protein product: CASSSMTSGPYEQYF.

A few counts support this clone. The chain uses TRBV18 and TRBJ1-4; TRBD1 matches 8 bases. CDR1 and CDR2 (germline): KGHSH, LQKENI. V lost 2 bases, J lost 8 bases, and 10 bases stayed unmatched. The CDR3 has 16 amino acids. The chain's CDR3 is CASSPDIRGQAEKLFF. CDR3 DNA sequence: TGTGCCAGCTCACCAGACATCAGGGGGCAGGCGGAAAAACTGTTTTTT.

The chain carries TRBV5-1 and TRBJ2-5; D call uncertain. Germline loops: CDR1 SGHRS, CDR2 YFSETQ. The CDR3 consists of 12 residues. V lost 0 bases to trimming and J lost 3 bases, with 3 bases between them. Written as DNA, the CDR3 is TGCGCCAGCAGCTTGGCAAAAGAGACCCAGTACTTC. This gives the protein CASSLAKETQYF. Full variable domain (missing parts from reference TRBV5-1 and TRBJ2-5): KAGVTQTPRYLIKTRGQQVTLSCSPISGHRSVSWYQQTPGQGLQFLFEYFSETQRNKGNFPGRFSGRQFSNSRSEMNVSTLELGDSALYLCASSLAKETQYFGPGTRLLVL.

The V call is TRBV6-5, the J call TRBJ2-7; a weak D match, TRBD2 (7 bases). Germline-derived CDR1 and CDR2 are MNHEY and SVGAGI. Trimming removed 4 bases at V and 4 bases at J, with 14 bases between. The CDR3 runs 14 residues. This CDR3 reads CASSFGGGGYEQYF. DNA for the CDR3: TGTGCCAGCAGTTTCGGCGGGGGCGGTTACGAGCAGTACTTC.

The chain has TRBV23-1 and TRBJ1-1, with D unresolved. TRBV23-1 falls under the ORF class, with uncertain function. Trimming stripped 8 bases from V and 11 bases from J, with 6 bases between. The CDR3 runs to 8 residues. The CDR3 protein is CASPEAFF. The DNA for the CDR3 is TGCGCCAGCCCAGAGGCTTTCTTT.

V usage is TRBV7-2 and J usage is TRBJ1-4; D remains ambiguous. The CDR3 length is 13 residues. CDR1 is SGHTA, CDR2 FQGNSA, per germline. The V end was cut by 5 bases, the J end by 8 bases, with 12 bases between. The CDR3 sequence: CASSDLVWEKLFF. CDR3 nucleotides: TGTGCCAGCAGCGACCTCGTCTGGGAAAAACTGTTTTTT.